This TCR beta chain was identified in a study of beta chain features in type 1 diabetes. About the study: Healthy donors and patients showed comparable age, gender and cell yields.

Sorting of CD4+ naive, central memory, regulatory and stem cell-like memory cells was performed via CD45RO/CCR7/CD25/CD127/CD95/CD27. Purity above 95% was achieved in all sorted populations. The entirety of the isolated RNA underwent reverse transcription, so expressed TCRB transcripts were sequenced. This table comes from immunoSEQ multiplex PCR, and its TCRdb copy is limited to in-frame clones, with some not included. The data show 300,000 to 400,000 clones, 7% to 9% seen once. This clone was detected ten times or more. CDR3 length equals 17 residues. The germline gives CDR1 KGHSH, CDR2 LQKENI. The V and J ends lost 1 base and 5 bases, in that order; junction bases with no gene match: 9.

Sequenced input: central memory CD4+ T cells from blood. The receptor's source is a woman in her late teens or twenties in good health. The chain recombines TRBV18 with TRBJ2-1; TRBD2 agrees at 9 bases. The CDR3 sequence: CASSPQLAGFRHNEQFF. CDR3 coding DNA: TGTGCCAGCTCACCACAGCTAGCGGGATTCCGTCACAATGAGCAGTTCTTC.